One sample yielded the 17 T cell receptor beta chains listed below, sequenced in a study of blood T cell repertoires in COVID-19. Sequencing used immunoSEQ multiplex PCR; TCRdb keeps in-frame clones, though not all of them. The sample carries about 130,000 clones, roughly 80% recorded once. The sample comprised peripheral blood. The receptor source for this set is a woman older than 75 with acute or convalescent COVID-19.

V is TRBV3-1 (or the pseudogene TRBV3-2) and J is TRBJ1-2; no reliable D call. Between the trimmed V and J ends, which lost 3 bases and 8 bases, there was a span of 7 bases. The germline gives CDR1 LGHDT, CDR2 YNNKEL (reference sequence). The CDR3 spans 11 residues. CDR3 sequence (DNA): TGTGCCAGCAGCCATGGGCAAGGCTACACCTTC. Its protein product is CASSHGQGYTF.

The V call is TRBV7-9, the J call TRBJ2-2; D is uncertain. This CDR3 is 15 amino acids long. The V end was cut by 4 bases, the J end by 0 bases, with 9 bases between. CDR1 and CDR2 from the germline V gene are SEHNR and FQNEAQ (reference sequence). CDR3 DNA sequence: TGTGCCAGCAGCTCACATAAAACGAACACCGGGGAGCTGTTTTTT. Translated, it gives CASSSHKTNTGELFF.

The chain employs TRBV5-1 and TRBJ1-1; D gene ambiguous. CDR1 and CDR2 (germline): SGHRS, YFSETQ. The V and J ends lost 0 bases and 7 bases respectively, with 13 bases between them. The CDR3 sequence is 14 residues long. CDR3 sequence: CASSLGSGKGEAFF. CDR3 DNA: TGCGCCAGCAGCTTGGGATCGGGGAAGGGTGAAGCTTTCTTT.

The J gene is TRBJ2-5, the V gene TRBV7-9, with D tentatively TRBD2 (5 bases). The CDR3 covers 15 residues. Trimming pared 1 base from V and 5 bases from J, leaving 14 bases between. Germline values: CDR1 SEHNR, CDR2 FQNEAQ (reference sequence). Here the CDR3 DNA reads TGTGCCAGCAGCTTAGGGCTAGCTATGGGTGAGACCCAGTACTTC. Encoded protein: CASSLGLAMGETQYF.

As concerns this clone: Other DNA sequences from this sample encode an identical CDR3 as well. The chain combines TRBV18 with TRBJ1-1, with D tentatively TRBD1 (5 bases). The CDR3 totals 14 residues. Trimming cost V 1 base and J 4 bases, with 10 bases left between them. Germline V gene sequence: CDR1 KGHSH, CDR2 LQKENI. The CDR3 sequence is CASSPQRGGTEAFF. CDR3 DNA sequence: TGTGCCAGCTCACCACAACGGGGGGGCACTGAAGCTTTCTTT.

The chain links TRBV7-9 to TRBJ1-1; 7 bases fit TRBD1. The CDR3 consists of 14 residues. Germline values: CDR1 SEHNR, CDR2 FQNEAQ (reference sequence). With V trimmed by 4 bases and J by 1 base, 3 bases remained unmatched. CDR3 DNA: TGTGCCAGCAGCTCGACAGGGAGGAACACTGAAGCTTTCTTT. This translates into CASSSTGRNTEAFF.

This clone was picked up one time. The chain is built from TRBV9 and TRBJ2-7; 8 nucleotides align to TRBD1. Germline V gene sequence: CDR1 SGDLS, CDR2 YYNGEE. Trimming at V came to 4 bases and at J to 6 bases, leaving 9 bases not matched to a gene. The CDR3 is made up of 14 amino acids. The CDR3 DNA sequence: TGTGCCAGCAGCCCGCAGGGGGCCCTTGGCGAGCAGTACTTC. Protein: CASSPQGALGEQYF.

This clone was found once. The chain employs TRBV4-1 and TRBJ1-5; no definite D call. Trimming took off 0 bases at V and 3 bases at J, with 9 bases between the two ends. The germline V gene encodes CDR1 MGHRA and CDR2 YSYEKL. This CDR3 is built from 15 residues. The CDR3 reads CASSQEQSYNQPQHF. DNA for the CDR3: TGCGCCAGCAGCCAAGAACAGTCATACAATCAGCCCCAGCATTTT.

The V call is TRBV3-1 (or the pseudogene TRBV3-2), the J call TRBJ1-6; D perhaps matches TRBD1 (6 bases). Per germline, CDR1 LGHDT and CDR2 YNNKEL (reference sequence). The CDR3 covers 14 residues. Trimming removed 0 bases from V and 9 bases from J, with 9 bases in between. This chain's CDR3 is CASSQEQGSSPLHF. The CDR3 nucleotides read TGTGCCAGCAGCCAAGAACAGGGAAGTTCACCCCTCCACTTT.

The chain joins TRBV6-6 to TRBJ1-1; possible D gene TRBD1, 6 bases. The CDR3 is 14 residues long. Germline V CDR1 and CDR2: MNHNY, SVGAGI (reference sequence). The V end lost 6 bases, the J end lost 5 bases, and 16 bases lay between the germline ends. The CDR3 nucleotides are TGTGCCAGCAGCCCCGAGGGGGGGGTTACTGAAGCTTTCTTT. It codes for CASSPEGGVTEAFF.

The V and J genes are TRBV9 and TRBJ1-1, with a possible D match to TRBD1 (6 bases). Germline V CDR1 and CDR2: SGDLS, YYNGEE. The length of the CDR3 is 14 residues. V was clipped by 5 bases and J by 5 bases, with 16 bases between them. CDR3 loop: CASSRIRGTTEAFF. The CDR3, as DNA: TGTGCCAGCAGTCGAATCAGGGGTACAACTGAAGCTTTCTTT.

This rearrangement joins TRBV11-3 to TRBJ2-1, with D possibly TRBD2 on 5 matching bases. The V gene lost 1 base and the J gene lost 0 bases, with 16 bases spanning the gap. Germline CDR1 and CDR2: SGHNT and YENEEA. The CDR3 covers 18 residues. The CDR3: CASSLGLPSKGSYNEQFF. CDR3 sequence (DNA): TGTGCCAGCAGCTTAGGTCTTCCTAGCAAGGGCTCCTACAATGAGCAGTTCTTC.

The V and J genes are TRBV29-1 and TRBJ1-2; 9 nucleotides agree with TRBD1. The germline gives CDR1 SQVTM, CDR2 ANQGSEA. V was clipped by 5 bases and J by 3 bases; unmatched bases: 4. CDR3 size: 13 residues. Written as DNA, the CDR3 is TGCAGCGTTAGTACAGGGGGCGACTATGGCTACACCTTC. Its translation is CSVSTGGDYGYTF. The whole variable domain, remainder taken from reference TRBV29-1 and TRBJ1-2, is SAVISQKPSRDICQRGTSLTIQCQVDSQVTMMFWYRQQPGQSLTLIATANQGSEATYESGFVIDKFPISRPNLTFSTLTVSNMSPEDSSIYLCSVSTGGDYGYTFGSGTRLTVV.

The chain is built from TRBV10-3 and TRBJ1-6; weak D call: TRBD1 (5 bases). The CDR3 runs to 13 residues. The ends were cut back, 4 bases at V and 9 bases at J, with 10 bases in the middle. Germline-derived CDR1 and CDR2 are ENHRY and SYGVKD. The CDR3 reads CAISGGGVSPLHF. The DNA of the CDR3 is TGTGCCATCAGTGGGGGAGGGGTTTCACCCCTCCACTTT.

The chain uses TRBV11-2 and TRBJ1-2, with D uncertain. Trimming shortened V by 2 bases and J by 6 bases, and 7 bases separated the two germline ends. CDR3 size: 12 residues. Germline V gives CDR1 SGHAT, CDR2 FQNNGV. The CDR3, as DNA: TGTGCCAGCAGCTTACTGGGCAATGGCTACACCTTC. Its protein is CASSLLGNGYTF.

J is TRBJ1-5 and V is TRBV6-5; 8 nucleotides match TRBD1. Germline CDR1 reads MNHEY; CDR2 reads SVGAGI. V trimming: 7 bases; J trimming: 4 bases; junction bases outside the gene matches: 6. The CDR3 length is 14 residues. The CDR3 spells CASKLTGANQPQHF. The CDR3 nucleotides read TGTGCCAGCAAACTGACAGGGGCAAATCAGCCCCAGCATTTT.

V gene TRBV11-2 combines with J gene TRBJ1-3; 7 bases line up with TRBD1. CDR1 is SGHAT, CDR2 FQNNGV, per germline. V was pared by 5 bases and J by 3 bases, with 7 bases of the junction left unmatched. CDR3 length equals 15 residues. The CDR3 is CASSLGQALGNTIYF. The CDR3 bases are TGTGCCAGCAGCCTCGGACAGGCGCTTGGAAACACCATATATTTT.